This entry describes one TCR beta chain. What it binds is not known. The data were obtained in a study of vaccination and CD4 T cells after COVID-19. Across the whole study: Post-COVID sampling occurred a median approximately 99 days after diagnosis (range 35 to 161). Cultures that served as controls received a CEFX pool, an HIV-1 Nef pool, or no peptide.

Oncomine TCR Beta short-read sequencing was applied to DNA from cultured CD4+ T cells. TCRdb passed the PCR reads through MiXCR, listing each CDR3 protein once. Of approximately 14,000 distinct CDR3 sequences detected, 20% to 25% appear once; the ten largest clones hold roughly 12%. This CDR3 is 14 amino acids long. The germline gives CDR1 KGHSH, CDR2 LQKENI. Trimming stripped 1 base from V and 4 bases from J, with 10 bases between. Treatment denoted: roughly 10-day PBMC culture with coronavirus spike peptide pools or control peptides (ViraFEST assay). Once peptide pools had expanded antigen-specific T cells, ViraFEST sequenced TCRs.

This chain links TRBV18 with TRBJ1-2, with D perhaps TRBD1 (6 bases). Sequencing used CD4+ T cells from blood, cultured in vitro, obtained before SARS-CoV-2 vaccination. The sequence came from a human donor who received a COVID-19 vaccine. As DNA, the CDR3 is TGTGCCAGCTCACCACGCGGGGGCCCCTATGGCTACACCTTC. This gives the protein CASSPRGGPYGYTF.